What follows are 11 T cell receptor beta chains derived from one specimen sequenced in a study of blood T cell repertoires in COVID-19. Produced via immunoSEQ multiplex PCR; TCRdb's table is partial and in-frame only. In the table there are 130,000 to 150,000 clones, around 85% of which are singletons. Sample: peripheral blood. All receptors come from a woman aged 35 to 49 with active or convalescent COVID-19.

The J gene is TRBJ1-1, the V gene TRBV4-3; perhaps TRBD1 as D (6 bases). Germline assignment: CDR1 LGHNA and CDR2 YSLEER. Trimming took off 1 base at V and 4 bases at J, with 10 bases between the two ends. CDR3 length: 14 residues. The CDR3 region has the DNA TGCGCCAGCAGCCAAGCGGGGGGCGTCACTGAAGCTTTCTTT. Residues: CASSQAGGVTEAFF.

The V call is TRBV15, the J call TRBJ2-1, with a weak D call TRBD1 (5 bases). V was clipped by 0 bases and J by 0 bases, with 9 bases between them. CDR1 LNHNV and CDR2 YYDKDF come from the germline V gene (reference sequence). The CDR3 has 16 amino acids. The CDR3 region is CATSREQASSYNEQFF. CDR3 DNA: TGTGCCACCAGCAGAGAACAGGCGAGCTCCTACAATGAGCAGTTCTTC. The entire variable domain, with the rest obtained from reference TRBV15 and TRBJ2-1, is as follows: DAMVIQNPRYQVTQFGKPVTLSCSQTLNHNVMYWYQQKSSQAPKLLFHYYDKDFNNEADTPDNFQSRRPNTSFCFLDIRSPGLGDTAMYLCATSREQASSYNEQFFGPGTRLTVL.

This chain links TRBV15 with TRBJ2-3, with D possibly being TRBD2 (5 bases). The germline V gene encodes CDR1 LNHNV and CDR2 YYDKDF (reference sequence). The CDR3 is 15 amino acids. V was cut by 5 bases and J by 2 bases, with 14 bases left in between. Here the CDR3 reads CATSLGPGNTDTQYF. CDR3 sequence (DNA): TGTGCCACCAGCCTGGGTCCCGGGAACACAGATACGCAGTATTTT.

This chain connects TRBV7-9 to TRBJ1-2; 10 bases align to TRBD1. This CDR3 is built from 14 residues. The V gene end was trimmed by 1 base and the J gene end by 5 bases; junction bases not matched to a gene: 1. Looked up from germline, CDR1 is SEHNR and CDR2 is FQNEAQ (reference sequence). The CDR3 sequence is CASSLGTGGYGYTF. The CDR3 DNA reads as TGTGCCAGCAGCTTAGGGACAGGGGGTTATGGCTACACCTTC.

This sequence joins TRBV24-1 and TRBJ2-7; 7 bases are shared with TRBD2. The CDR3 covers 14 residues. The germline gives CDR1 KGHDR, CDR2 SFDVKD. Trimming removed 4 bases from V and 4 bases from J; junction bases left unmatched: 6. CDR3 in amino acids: CATSEGGRTYEQYF. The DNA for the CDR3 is TGTGCCACCAGTGAGGGAGGGAGGACTTACGAGCAGTACTTC.

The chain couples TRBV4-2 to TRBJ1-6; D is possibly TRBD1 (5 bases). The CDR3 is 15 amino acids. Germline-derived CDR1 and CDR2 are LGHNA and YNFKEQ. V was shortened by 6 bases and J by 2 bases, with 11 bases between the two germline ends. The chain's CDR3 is CASRPDRTYNSPLHF. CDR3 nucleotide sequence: TGTGCCAGCAGACCCGACAGAACCTATAATTCACCCCTCCACTTT.

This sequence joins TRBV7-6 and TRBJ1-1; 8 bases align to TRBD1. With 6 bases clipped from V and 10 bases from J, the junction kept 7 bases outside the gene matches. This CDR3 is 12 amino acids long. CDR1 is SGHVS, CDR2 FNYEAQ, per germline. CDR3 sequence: CASSNTGTGAFF. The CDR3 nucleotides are TGTGCCAGCAGTAATACCGGGACAGGAGCTTTCTTT. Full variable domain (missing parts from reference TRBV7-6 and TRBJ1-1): GAGVSQSPRYKVTKRGQDVALRCDPISGHVSLYWYRQALGQGPEFLTYFNYEAQQDKSGLPNDRFSAERPEGSISTLTIQRTEQRDSAMYRCASSNTGTGAFFGQGTRLTVV.

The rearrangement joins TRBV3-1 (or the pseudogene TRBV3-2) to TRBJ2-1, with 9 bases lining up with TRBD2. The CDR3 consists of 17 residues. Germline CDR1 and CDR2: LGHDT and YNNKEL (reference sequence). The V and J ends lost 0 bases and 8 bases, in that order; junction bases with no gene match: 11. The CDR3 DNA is TGTGCCAGCAGCCAAGATTCGCGGGGGGGGACGATGTATGAGCAGTTCTTC. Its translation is CASSQDSRGGTMYEQFF.

The CDR3 here is CAITTGTYGYTF. The CDR3 DNA sequence: TGTGCCATCACGACAGGGACCTATGGCTACACCTTC. The rearrangement joins TRBV28 to TRBJ1-2; 7 bases map to TRBD1. Germline V gives CDR1 MDHEN, CDR2 SYDVKM. CDR3 length: 12 amino acids. V lost 10 bases to trimming and J lost 4 bases; unmatched junction nucleotides: 6.

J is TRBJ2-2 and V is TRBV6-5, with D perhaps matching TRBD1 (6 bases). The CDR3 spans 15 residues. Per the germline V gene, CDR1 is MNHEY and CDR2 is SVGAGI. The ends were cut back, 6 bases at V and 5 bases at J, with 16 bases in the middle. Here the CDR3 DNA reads TGTGCCAGCAGGCCACCGGGACACCGGACCGGGGAGCTGTTTTTT. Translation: CASRPPGHRTGELFF.

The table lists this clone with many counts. The CDR3 DNA is TGTGCCAGCAGCTTAGGCCAGGCCCCAACCTACGAGCAGTACTTC. Its translation is CASSLGQAPTYEQYF. The chain is built from TRBV7-2 and TRBJ2-7; D gene uncertain. V was clipped by 1 base and J by 2 bases, with 12 bases between them. This CDR3 has 15 amino acids. The germline gives CDR1 SGHTA, CDR2 FQGNSA.